The 3 T cell receptor beta chains below come from one sample, sequenced in a study of T cell changes during pregnancy in multiple sclerosis. Clones were sequenced by immunoSEQ multiplex PCR, and TCRdb holds only the in-frame ones, with some missing. This sample has fewer than 85,000 clones, with around 92% found just once. This specimen was peripheral blood, taken before pregnancy. These receptor sequences come from a female donor with multiple sclerosis, enrolled in a pregnancy study.

J is TRBJ2-3 and V is TRBV5-4, with 7 bases identical to TRBD1. J lost 6 bases, V lost 5 bases, and 15 bases had no gene match. This CDR3 is 16 amino acids long. In germline, CDR1 is SGHNT, CDR2 YYREEE (reference sequence). In DNA, the CDR3 is TGTGCCAGCAGTCCGGCAGAGGGGACAGCGACCGATACGCAGTATTTT. Protein: CASSPAEGTATDTQYF.

The V call is TRBV18, the J call TRBJ1-1; 7 bases match TRBD1. The CDR3 has 16 residues. V dropped 4 bases and J dropped 4; count of bases not matched to a gene: 12. Looked up from germline, CDR1 is KGHSH and CDR2 is LQKENI. CDR3 bases: TGTGCCAGCTCACAAAAGAACACAGGGGCGGGCACTGAAGCTTTCTTT. This gives the protein CASSQKNTGAGTEAFF. Filled out from reference TRBV18 and TRBJ1-1, the complete variable domain reads NAGVMQNPRHLVRRRGQEARLRCSPMKGHSHVYWYRQLPEEGLKFMVYLQKENIIDESGMPKERFSAEFPKEGPSILRIQQVVRGDSAAYFCASSQKNTGAGTEAFFGQGTRLTVV.

The rearrangement uses TRBV19 and TRBJ1-2; 7 positions match TRBD1. The CDR3 totals 15 residues. CDR1 is LNHDA, CDR2 SQIVND, per germline (reference sequence). With V trimmed by 6 bases and J by 2 bases, 9 bases remained unmatched. CDR3 bases: TGTGCCAGTAGCAGGGGGGAAAACAGGAACTATGGCTACACCTTC. Translation: CASSRGENRNYGYTF.